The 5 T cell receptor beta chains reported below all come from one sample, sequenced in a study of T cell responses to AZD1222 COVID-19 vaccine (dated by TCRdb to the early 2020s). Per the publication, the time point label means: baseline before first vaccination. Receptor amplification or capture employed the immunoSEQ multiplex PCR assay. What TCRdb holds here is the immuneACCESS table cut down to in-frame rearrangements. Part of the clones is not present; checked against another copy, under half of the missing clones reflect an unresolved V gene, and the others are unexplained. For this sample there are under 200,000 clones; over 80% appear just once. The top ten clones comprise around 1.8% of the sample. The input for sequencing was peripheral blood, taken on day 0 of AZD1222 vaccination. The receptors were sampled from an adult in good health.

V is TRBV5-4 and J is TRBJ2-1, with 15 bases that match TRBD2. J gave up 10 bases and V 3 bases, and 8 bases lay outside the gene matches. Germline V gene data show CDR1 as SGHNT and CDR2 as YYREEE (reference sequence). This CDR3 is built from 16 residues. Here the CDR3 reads CASSSGLAGGSREQFF. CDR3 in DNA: TGTGCCAGCAGCTCGGGACTAGCGGGAGGCTCGCGGGAGCAGTTCTTC.

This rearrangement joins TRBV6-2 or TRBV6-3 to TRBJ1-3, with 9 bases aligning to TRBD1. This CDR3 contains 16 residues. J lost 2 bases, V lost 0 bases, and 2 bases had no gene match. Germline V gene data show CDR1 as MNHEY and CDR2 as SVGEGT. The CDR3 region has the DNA TGTGCCAGCAGTTACTCGGACAGGGGAACTGGAAACACCATATATTTT. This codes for CASSYSDRGTGNTIYF.

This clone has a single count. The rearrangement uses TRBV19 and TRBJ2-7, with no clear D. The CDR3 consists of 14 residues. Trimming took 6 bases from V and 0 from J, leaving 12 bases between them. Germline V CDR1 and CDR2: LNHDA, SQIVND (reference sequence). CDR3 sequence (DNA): TGTGCCAGTAGCAAGGAAGCTAGCTCCTACGAGCAGTACTTC. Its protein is CASSKEASSYEQYF.

The CDR3 region has the DNA TGTGCCAGCAGCCCGTCCCCATGGCCATCGACCCCACCGGATACGCAGTATTTT. This codes for CASSPSPWPSTPPDTQYF. The chain uses TRBV7-8 and TRBJ2-3, with unresolved D. Trimming removed 5 bases from V and 6 bases from J, with 27 bases in between. CDR1 is SGHVS and CDR2 is FQNEAQ in the germline V gene. The CDR3 sequence is 18 residues long.

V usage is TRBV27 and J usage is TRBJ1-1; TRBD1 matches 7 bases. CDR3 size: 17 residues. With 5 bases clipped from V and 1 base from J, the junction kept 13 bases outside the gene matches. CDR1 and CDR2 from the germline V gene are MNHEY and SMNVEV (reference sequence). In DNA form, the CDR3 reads TGTGCCAGCAGTATGAGCCAAGGGGGCGCGGCGAACACTGAAGCTTTCTTT. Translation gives CASSMSQGGAANTEAFF.